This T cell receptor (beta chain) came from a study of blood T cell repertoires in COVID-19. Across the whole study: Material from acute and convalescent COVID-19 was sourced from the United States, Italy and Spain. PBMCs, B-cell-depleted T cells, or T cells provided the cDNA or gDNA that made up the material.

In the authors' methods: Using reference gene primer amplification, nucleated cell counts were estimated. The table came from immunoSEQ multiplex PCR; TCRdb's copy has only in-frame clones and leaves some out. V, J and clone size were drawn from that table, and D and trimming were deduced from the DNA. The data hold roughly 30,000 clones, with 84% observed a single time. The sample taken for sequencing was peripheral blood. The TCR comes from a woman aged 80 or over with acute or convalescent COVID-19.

The CDR3 DNA follows: TGTGCCAGCAGTCCCGGACTAGCGGGAGTTGGCGAGCAGTACTTC. Translation gives CASSPGLAGVGEQYF. This rearrangement joins TRBV6-2 or TRBV6-3 to TRBJ2-7, with 13 bases that match TRBD2. The CDR3 runs to 15 residues. J lost 6 bases, V lost 5 bases, and 7 bases had no gene match. Germline V CDR1 and CDR2: MNHEY, SVGEGT.